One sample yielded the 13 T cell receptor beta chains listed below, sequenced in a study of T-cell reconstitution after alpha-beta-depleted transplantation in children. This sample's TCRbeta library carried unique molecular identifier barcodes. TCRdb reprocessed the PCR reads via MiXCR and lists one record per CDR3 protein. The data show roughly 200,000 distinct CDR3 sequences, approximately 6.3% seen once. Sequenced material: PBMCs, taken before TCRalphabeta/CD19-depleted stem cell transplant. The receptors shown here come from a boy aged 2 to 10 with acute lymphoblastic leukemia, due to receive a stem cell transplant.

The CDR3: CASSGQGISNYGYTF. CDR3 nucleotides: TGTGCCAGCAGTGGACAGGGGATTTCTAACTATGGCTACACCTTC. The rearrangement joins TRBV28 to TRBJ1-2; TRBD1 aligns across 9 bases. J gave up 0 bases and V 5 bases, and 4 bases lay outside the gene matches. From germline, CDR1 is MDHEN and CDR2 SYDVKM. This CDR3 has 15 amino acids.

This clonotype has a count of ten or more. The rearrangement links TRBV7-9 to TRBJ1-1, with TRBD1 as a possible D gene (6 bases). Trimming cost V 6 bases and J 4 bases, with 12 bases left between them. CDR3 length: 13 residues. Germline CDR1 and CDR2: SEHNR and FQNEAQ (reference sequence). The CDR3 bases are TGTGCCAGCAGGGACAGCCTGGGCACTGAAGCTTTCTTT. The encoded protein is CASRDSLGTEAFF.

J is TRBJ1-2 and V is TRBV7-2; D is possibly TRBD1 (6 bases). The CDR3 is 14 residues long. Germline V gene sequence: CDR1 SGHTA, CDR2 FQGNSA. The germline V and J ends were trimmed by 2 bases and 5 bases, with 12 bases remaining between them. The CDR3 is CASSLSTGTYGYTF. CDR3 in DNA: TGTGCCAGCAGCTTATCGACAGGAACATATGGCTACACCTTC.

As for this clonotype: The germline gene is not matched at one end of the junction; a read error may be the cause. Here the CDR3 reads CAWSVGQGLAWAF. The CDR3 nucleotides read TGTGCCTGGAGTGTGGGACAGGGGTTGGCATGGGCCTTC. This sequence joins TRBV30 and TRBJ2-1, with 10 bases that match TRBD1. Germline CDR1 and CDR2: GTSNPN and SVGIG (reference sequence). This CDR3 contains 13 residues. Together with reference TRBV30 and TRBJ2-1, the CDR3 gives the full variable domain: SQTIHQWPATLVQPVGSPLSLECTVEGTSNPNLYWYRQAAGRGLQLLFYSVGIGQISSEVPQNLSASRPQDRQFILSSKKLLLSDSGFYLCAWSVGQGLAWAFGPGTRLTVL.

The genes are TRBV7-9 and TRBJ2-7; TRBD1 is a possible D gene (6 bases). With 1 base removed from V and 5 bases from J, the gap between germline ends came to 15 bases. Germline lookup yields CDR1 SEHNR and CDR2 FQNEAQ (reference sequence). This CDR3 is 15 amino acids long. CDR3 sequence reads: CASSLVGRGVDEQYF. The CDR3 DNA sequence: TGTGCCAGCAGCTTAGTGGGCAGGGGAGTCGACGAGCAGTACTTC.

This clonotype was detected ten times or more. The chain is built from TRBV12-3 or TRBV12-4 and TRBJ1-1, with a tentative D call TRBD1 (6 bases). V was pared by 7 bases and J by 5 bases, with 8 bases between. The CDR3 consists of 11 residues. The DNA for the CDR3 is TGTGCCAGCAACCAGGGGACTGAAGCTTTCTTT. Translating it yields CASNQGTEAFF.

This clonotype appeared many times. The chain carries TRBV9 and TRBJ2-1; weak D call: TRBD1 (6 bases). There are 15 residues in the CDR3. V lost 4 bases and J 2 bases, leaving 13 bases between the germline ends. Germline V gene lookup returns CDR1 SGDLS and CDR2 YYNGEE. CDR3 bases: TGTGCCAGCAGCTCTCACAGGGACCCCTACAATGAGCAGTTCTTC. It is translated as CASSSHRDPYNEQFF.

The CDR3 loop reads CASSPGTGKHEQYF. As DNA, the CDR3 is TGTGCCAGCAGCCCCGGGACAGGGAAGCACGAGCAGTACTTC. This rearrangement joins TRBV27 to TRBJ2-7; TRBD1 agrees at 9 bases. Losses at the gene ends were 6 bases for V and 5 bases for J; bases not matched to a gene: 8. This CDR3 has 14 residues. Germline loops: CDR1 MNHEY, CDR2 SMNVEV (reference sequence).

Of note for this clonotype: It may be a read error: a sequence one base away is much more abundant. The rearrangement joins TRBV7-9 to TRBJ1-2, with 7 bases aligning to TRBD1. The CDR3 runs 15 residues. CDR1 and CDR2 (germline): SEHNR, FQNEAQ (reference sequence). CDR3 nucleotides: TGTGTCAGCAGCAGGACCGGGACAGCTCTAGGTGGCTACACCTTC. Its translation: CVSSRTGTALGGYTF.

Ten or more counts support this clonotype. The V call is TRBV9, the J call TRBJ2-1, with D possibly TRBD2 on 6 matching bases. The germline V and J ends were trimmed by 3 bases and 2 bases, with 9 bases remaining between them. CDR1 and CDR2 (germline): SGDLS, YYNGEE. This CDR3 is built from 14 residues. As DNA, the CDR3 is TGTGCCAGCAGCGGGGGCGGGACCTACAATGAGCAGTTCTTC. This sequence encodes CASSGGGTYNEQFF.

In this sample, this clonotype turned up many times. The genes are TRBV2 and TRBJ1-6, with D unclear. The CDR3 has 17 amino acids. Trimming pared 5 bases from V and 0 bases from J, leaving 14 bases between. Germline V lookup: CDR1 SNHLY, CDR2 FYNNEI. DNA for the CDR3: TGTGCCAGCAGTACTATTGACATAGGCTCCTATAATTCACCCCTCCACTTT. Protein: CASSTIDIGSYNSPLHF.

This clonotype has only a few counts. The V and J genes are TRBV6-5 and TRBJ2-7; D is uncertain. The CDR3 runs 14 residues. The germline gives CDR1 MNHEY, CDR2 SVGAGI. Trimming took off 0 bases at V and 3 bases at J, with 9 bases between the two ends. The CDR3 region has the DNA TGTGCCAGCAGTTACTCGGGGATGATCTACGAGCAGTACTTC. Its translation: CASSYSGMIYEQYF.

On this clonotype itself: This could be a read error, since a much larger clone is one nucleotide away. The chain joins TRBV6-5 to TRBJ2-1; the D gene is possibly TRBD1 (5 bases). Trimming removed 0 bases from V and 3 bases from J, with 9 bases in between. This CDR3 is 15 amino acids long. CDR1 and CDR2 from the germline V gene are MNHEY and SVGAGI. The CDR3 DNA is TGTGCCAGCAGTTACTCGACACAGGTCTACAATGAGCAGTTCTTC. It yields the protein CASSYSTQVYNEQFF.